Here is one T cell receptor (beta chain) with its context. Its specific antigen is unknown. Per-nucleotide qualities are absent, and no much larger clonotype sits a single base away. The data were taken from a study of regulatory T cells in long-lasting Graves disease (dated by TCRdb to about 2021). Regarding the research as a whole: To count as having persistent Graves' disease, a patient had to have received antithyroid drug treatment for over 5 years with TSH receptor autoantibodies remaining persistently positive. Patients with persistent Graves' disease were compared with patients with newly diagnosed Graves' disease using TCR sequencing and RNA sequencing of peripheral blood. TCR sequencing covered approximately 13 persistent and roughly 20 newly diagnosed Graves' disease patients, about 35 samples in total. The study was conducted in China and was registered as a clinical trial. Persistent Graves' disease patients in the clinical cohort had taken antithyroid drugs for around 11 years on average. Study-wide findings and limitations: Sequencing and analysis were limited to the TCR beta chain. Preferential use of TRBV28, TRBJ1-2 and TRBJ2-5 was observed in persistent disease, whereas TRBV20-1 and TRBJ2-1 were favored in newly diagnosed disease. As a limitation, the authors acknowledged that the small sample size may reduce accuracy. Only peripheral blood was studied, because thyroid tissue, the primary lesion, was inaccessible. Lower TCR Shannon entropy and fewer highly expanded clones were observed in persistent Graves' disease patients than in newly diagnosed patients, which suggested clonal expansion. Persistent patients shared more public clonotypes among themselves (around 2,500) than newly diagnosed patients did (about 970).

Counted from cysteine to phenylalanine, this CDR3 has 13 amino acids. This entry keeps only the CDR3 DNA: 39 bases, framed from base 1. The germline V gene specifies MNHNS as CDR1 and SASEGT as CDR2. V was cut back by 7 bases and J by 6 bases, leaving a gap of 16 bases between them. Libraries were built with multiplex PCR. Sequencing relied on an Illumina HiSeq 4000. CDR3 regions were amplified by Arm-PCR with iRepertoire HTBI primers to construct TCR beta libraries. Before sequencing, the PCR products underwent gel purification. Processing in the source paper ran as follows. Gene usage analysis of CDR3 amino acid clonotypes relied on the roughly 60 TRBV and 14 TRBJ segments identified across samples. COPE and FqMerger were used to merge filtered high-quality paired reads into contigs. BLAST was used to align contigs to IMGT TRBV, TRBD and TRBJ reference genes, and CDR3 was defined according to IMGT. Any clonotype with a frequency above 0.1% was classified as a highly expanded clone. Repertoire diversity was measured by Shannon entropy, and V-J evenness by the Gini coefficient. A clonotype found in more than one individual was treated as public. TCRdb passed the public sequencing reads through fastp at Q25 and MiXCR, retaining productive beta sequences. CDR3 protein duplicates are merged, each entry listing the most common genes and DNA. The V and J calls follow TCRdb's processing rather than the paper's. Present in this sample are approximately 360,000 distinct CDR3 sequences, roughly 25% of which were seen just once. The ten largest clones capture around a quarter of the sample.

The sample's time point label is to be understood as: persistent/refractory GD, antithyroid drugs over 5 years with positive TRAb. For both TCR sequencing and RNA sequencing, RNA was extracted from PBMCs in TRIzol. The diagnosis of Graves' disease was made according to American Thyroid Association guidelines. Patients for the study were recruited at an endocrinology department in Xi'an, China. Each patient gave approximately 8.8 milliliters of peripheral blood, collected in an EDTA anticoagulant tube. Ficoll Paque Plus density gradient separation was used to isolate PBMCs, and no further T cell sorting was done. An Agilent 2100 Bioanalyzer and agarose gel were used to assess RNA quality, and a NanoDrop 2000 was used to measure RNA concentration.

Sequenced here: peripheral blood mononuclear cells (PBMCs), sampled when the disease was refractory, from a patient treated with antithyroid drugs. The chain was built from TRBV6-1 and TRBJ2-7; possibly the D gene is TRBD1, per 6 matching bases. The receptor was derived from a woman aged 35 to 49 with Graves disease. Donor details come from another sample of the same person, matched by shared clones. CDR3 sequence: CASMWDTPREQYF. The DNA sequence is TGTGCCAGCATGTGGGACACCCCTCGCGAGCAGTACTTC.